This T cell receptor beta chain originates from a study of blood T cell repertoires in COVID-19. Looking at the study overall: Some COVID-19 samples were acute and others convalescent; all came from the United States, Italy and Spain. Sample material is recorded as cDNA or gDNA derived from T cells, B-cell-depleted T cells, or PBMCs.

The method was immunoSEQ multiplex PCR; TCRdb's version includes in-frame clones alone and lacks a portion of them. The data show approximately 260,000 clones, around 83% seen once. Germline CDR1 MGHRA, CDR2 YSYEKL. Trimming removed 1 base from V and 0 bases from J, with 7 bases in between. The CDR3 has 15 amino acids. The sequencing input was peripheral blood. The sequence was collected from an elderly woman with acute or convalescent COVID-19. The chain combines TRBV4-1 with TRBJ1-3, with D perhaps matching TRBD1 (6 bases). The CDR3 region has the DNA TGCGCCAGCAGCCAAGGACAGGCCTCTGGAAACACCATATATTTT. Encoded protein: CASSQGQASGNTIYF.